This T cell receptor (beta chain) derives from a study of CD8 T cells in Susac syndrome. The CDR3 extends over 13 amino acids. Germline CDR1 reads SGDLS; CDR2 reads YYNGEE. V gave up 1 base and J gave up 5 bases, with 9 bases separating them. Reverse transcription of roughly 0.5 to 1 ug RNA was carried out with random hexamers. Via MiXCR, TCRdb re-called the immunoSEQ multiplex PCR reads, giving one row per CDR3 protein. Among 100,000 or so distinct CDR3 sequences, approximately 95% were seen once, and the ten largest hold 0.25% to 0.35%. This clonotype appeared once. The chain is built from TRBV9 and TRBJ1-2, with D unresolved. Sample: CD8+ T cells from PBMCs. The receptor's source is a human donor with Susac syndrome. The CDR3 DNA reads as TGTGCCAGCAGCGTACAGGAGACTTATGGCTACACCTTC. Translating it yields CASSVQETYGYTF. Filled out from reference TRBV9 and TRBJ1-2, the complete variable domain reads DSGVTQTPKHLITATGQRVTLRCSPRSGDLSVYWYQQSLDQGLQFLIQYYNGEERAKGNILERFSAQQFPDLHSELNLSSLELGDSALYFCASSVQETYGYTFGSGTRLTVV.